This is a list of T cell receptor beta chains from one sample in a study of spatial heterogeneity in lung cancer. TCRdb itself ran the 5' RACE reads through MiXCR, one entry per CDR3 protein. The sample includes about 82,000 distinct CDR3 sequences, roughly 13% seen only once; the top ten take 4.5% to 5.5%. Sequences were derived from PBMCs, sampled at surgery. The receptors shown here come from a male donor with early-stage non-small cell lung cancer. Both conserved end residues are part of each CDR3. A D gene is named only where the DNA matches it firmly. Not all rows give a size; the values are once, few, many and, for expanded clones, a class.

many	TRBV29-1	-	TRBJ2-3	CSVGLAGLTDTQYF	TGCAGCGTTGGACTGGCGGGCCTCACAGATACGCAGTATTTT
few	TRBV7-3	TRBD2	TRBJ2-1	CASSLTGGRRNEQFF	TGTGCCAGCAGCTTAACCGGCGGGAGGAGGAATGAGCAGTTCTTC
-	TRBV20-1	TRBD2	TRBJ2-3	CSARFSGGAGDTQYF	TGCAGTGCTAGGTTTAGCGGGGGGGCCGGAGATACGCAGTATTTT
few	TRBV6-6	TRBD1	TRBJ1-5	CASSFPGQEHNPRSNQPQHF	TGTGCCAGCAGTTTCCCGGGACAGGAGCATAACCCCCGGAGCAATCAGCCCCAGCATTTT
few	TRBV6-5	-	TRBJ2-5	CASSGDLSETQYF	TGTGCCAGCAGCGGGGATTTGTCAGAGACCCAGTACTTC
-	TRBV4-2	-	TRBJ2-5	CASSQGGPGAQETQYF	TGTGCCAGCAGCCAAGGGGGACCTGGGGCACAAGAGACCCAGTACTTC
many	TRBV11-2	-	TRBJ2-2	CASSLSYGELFF	TGTGCCAGCAGCCTCTCGTACGGGGAGCTGTTTTTT
few	TRBV30	-	TRBJ2-2	CAWESNTGELFF	TGTGCCTGGGAAAGTAACACCGGGGAGCTGTTTTTT
-	TRBV13	-	TRBJ2-5	CASSLGFGSALETQYF	TGTGCCAGCAGCTTAGGTTTTGGATCGGCATTAGAGACCCAGTACTTC
-	TRBV27	-	TRBJ2-7	CASSYRGRYEQYF	TGTGCCAGCAGTTACCGGGGTCGTTACGAGCAGTACTTC
-	TRBV5-6	TRBD1	TRBJ2-5	CASSWDRGGETQYF	TGTGCCAGCAGCTGGGACAGGGGAGGGGAGACCCAGTACTTC
few	TRBV3-1	-	TRBJ2-6	CASSHPRQPDSSGANVLTF	TGTGCCAGCAGCCACCCCAGGCAGCCTGACAGCTCTGGGGCCAACGTCCTGACTTTC
-	TRBV29-1	-	TRBJ2-5	CSVFLNLQETQYF	TGCAGCGTCTTCCTGAACCTTCAAGAGACCCAGTACTTC
many	TRBV29-1	TRBD1	TRBJ1-2	CSVDPGGAGGYTF	TGCAGCGTTGACCCAGGGGGCGCGGGTGGCTACACCTTC
few	TRBV12-5	-	TRBJ1-2	CASGPITRQANYGYTF	TGTGCTAGTGGTCCTATTACGCGGCAAGCTAACTATGGCTACACCTTC
few	TRBV7-3	-	TRBJ2-3	CASSFQRLSTDTQYF	TGTGCCAGCAGCTTCCAGCGGCTAAGCACAGATACGCAGTATTTT
-	TRBV29-1	-	TRBJ2-1	CSVDDNLRGEQFF	TGCAGCGTTGATGATAATTTGCGCGGTGAGCAGTTCTTC
-	TRBV7-9	-	TRBJ2-7	CASSPGPYSYKQYF	TGTGCCAGCAGCCCCGGGCCGTATTCCTACAAGCAGTACTTC
-	TRBV6-5	-	TRBJ1-1	CASSGTGSRAEAFF	TGTGCCAGCAGTGGAACAGGTTCTAGGGCTGAAGCTTTCTTT
-	TRBV29-1	-	TRBJ2-5	CSVPDWRSQETQYF	TGCAGCGTGCCGGACTGGAGATCCCAAGAGACCCAGTACTTC
-	TRBV7-2	-	TRBJ2-7	CASSLKATYEQYF	TGTGCCAGCAGCTTAAAGGCTACCTACGAGCAGTACTTC
-	TRBV4-1	-	TRBJ2-7	CASSQARQVPSEQYF	TGCGCCAGCAGCCAAGCGAGACAGGTGCCTTCCGAGCAGTACTTC
few	TRBV14	-	TRBJ2-5	CASSLAGGETQYF	TGTGCCAGCAGCCTCGCCGGGGGAGAGACCCAGTACTTC
-	TRBV14	TRBD2	TRBJ2-7	CASSMRTSGPYEQYF	TGTGCCAGCAGCATGCGGACTAGCGGGCCCTACGAGCAGTACTTC
-	TRBV12-3/TRBV12-4	-	TRBJ2-7	CASSLSPGQMGEQYF	TGTGCCAGCAGTCTAAGTCCGGGACAAATGGGAGAGCAGTACTTC
many	TRBV7-9	-	TRBJ2-1	CASSLGMYNEQFF	TGTGCCAGCAGCTTAGGGATGTACAATGAGCAGTTCTTC
-	TRBV29-1	TRBD1	TRBJ1-1	CSVKTGGVPAFF	TGCAGCGTTAAAACAGGGGGAGTACCAGCTTTCTTT
few	TRBV2	-	TRBJ1-1	CASSREGGVEAFF	TGTGCCAGCAGCCGGGAAGGAGGGGTCGAAGCTTTCTTT
-	TRBV7-9	-	TRBJ2-5	CASSPTGQTQHF	TGTGCCAGCAGCCCCACAGGGCAGACCCAGCACTTC
few	TRBV30	-	TRBJ2-2	CAWNKVPTGELFF	TGTGCCTGGAATAAGGTTCCAACCGGGGAGCTGTTTTTT
few	TRBV6-1	-	TRBJ2-6	CASSDTRTDYSGANVLTF	TGTGCCAGCAGTGACACGCGGACAGACTACTCTGGGGCCAACGTCCTGACTTTC
few	TRBV6-5	-	TRBJ2-5	CASSYLATETQYF	TGTGCCAGCAGTTACTTGGCGACAGAGACCCAGTACTTC
-	TRBV11-2	TRBD2	TRBJ2-3	CASRGSGENLSTDTQYF	TGTGCCAGCAGGGGTAGCGGGGAGAACTTAAGCACAGATACGCAGTATTTT
few	TRBV24-1	-	TRBJ1-2	CATSVRGDGYTF	TGTGCCACCAGTGTTAGAGGGGATGGCTACACCTTC
-	TRBV29-1	TRBD1	TRBJ1-2	CSVPGGLNYGYTF	TGCAGCGTTCCAGGGGGTTTAAACTATGGCTACACCTTC
many	TRBV20-1	TRBD2	TRBJ2-3	CSARTPSGSTDTQYF	TGCAGTGCTAGAACGCCTAGCGGAAGCACAGATACGCAGTATTTT
-	TRBV12-3/TRBV12-4	-	TRBJ1-1	CASSPLTPGLSEAFF	TGTGCCAGCAGTCCCCTAACGCCGGGACTTTCGGAAGCTTTCTTT
-	TRBV20-1	-	TRBJ1-6	CSARKTSGTSSPLHF	TGCAGTGCGCGCAAAACTTCCGGGACGAGTTCACCCCTCCACTTT
many	TRBV20-1	TRBD2	TRBJ2-7	CSASGLAGVAYEQYF	TGCAGTGCTAGTGGTCTAGCGGGAGTTGCGTACGAGCAGTACTTC
few	TRBV7-2	-	TRBJ2-2	CASSLARVPNTGELFF	TGTGCCAGCAGCTTAGCGAGGGTACCGAACACCGGGGAGCTGTTTTTT
few	TRBV9	TRBD2	TRBJ2-7	CASSAGLAGYEQYF	TGTGCCAGCAGCGCGGGACTAGCGGGATACGAGCAGTACTTC
few	TRBV3-1	-	TRBJ1-5	CASSSGTRAGPQHF	TGTGCCAGCAGCTCCGGGACACGGGCTGGGCCCCAGCATTTT
-	TRBV10-3	-	TRBJ1-1	CAISPPTSKSVGTEAFF	TGTGCCATCAGCCCTCCGACCTCCAAATCAGTTGGGACTGAAGCTTTCTTT
-	TRBV7-6	-	TRBJ2-7	CASRGLDEQYF	TGTGCCAGCAGGGGCTTGGACGAGCAGTACTTC
few	TRBV30	-	TRBJ1-1	CASGLSNTEAFF	TGTGCCTCGGGGCTGTCGAACACTGAAGCTTTCTTT
-	TRBV20-1	-	TRBJ2-1	CSVREGGGHYNEQFF	TGCAGTGTCAGAGAGGGGGGAGGTCATTACAATGAGCAGTTCTTC